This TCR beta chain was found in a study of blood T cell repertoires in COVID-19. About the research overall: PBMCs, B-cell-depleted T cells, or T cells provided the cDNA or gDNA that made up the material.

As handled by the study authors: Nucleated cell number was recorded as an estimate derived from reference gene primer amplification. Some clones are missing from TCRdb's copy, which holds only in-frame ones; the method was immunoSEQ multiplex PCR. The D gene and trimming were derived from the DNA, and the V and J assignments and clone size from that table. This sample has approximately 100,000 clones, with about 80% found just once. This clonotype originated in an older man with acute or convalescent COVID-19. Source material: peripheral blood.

The CDR3 spells CASSLQGRTEAFF. DNA for the CDR3: TGTGCCAGCAGCTTACAGGGACGGACTGAAGCTTTCTTT. V is TRBV9 and J is TRBJ1-1; tentatively, D is TRBD1 (6 bases). CDR1 is SGDLS, CDR2 YYNGEE, per germline. V gave up 4 bases and J gave up 5 bases, with 12 bases separating them. This CDR3 has 13 amino acids.